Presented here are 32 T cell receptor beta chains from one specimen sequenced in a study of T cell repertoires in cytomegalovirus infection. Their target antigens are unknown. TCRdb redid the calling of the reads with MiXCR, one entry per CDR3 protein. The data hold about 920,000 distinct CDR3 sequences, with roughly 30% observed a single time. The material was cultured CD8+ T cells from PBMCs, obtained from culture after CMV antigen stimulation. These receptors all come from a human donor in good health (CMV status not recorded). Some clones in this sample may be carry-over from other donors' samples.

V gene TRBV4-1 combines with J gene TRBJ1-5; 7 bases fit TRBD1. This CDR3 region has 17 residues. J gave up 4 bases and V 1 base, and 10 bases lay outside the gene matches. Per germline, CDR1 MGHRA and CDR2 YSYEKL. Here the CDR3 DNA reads TGCGCCAGCAGCCAAGGATTACAGGGGAAGAGAAATCAGCCCCAGCATTTT. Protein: CASSQGLQGKRNQPQHF.

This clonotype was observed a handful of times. The CDR3: CASSLFVRDSYNEQFF. CDR3 in DNA: TGCGCCAGCAGCCTCTTCGTCAGGGACTCCTACAATGAGCAGTTCTTC. This chain links TRBV4-1 with TRBJ2-1; maybe TRBD1 (5 bases). The CDR3 sequence is 16 residues long. Germline V gene sequence: CDR1 MGHRA, CDR2 YSYEKL. Trimming shortened V by 4 bases and J by 0 bases, and 13 bases separated the two germline ends.

The CDR3 DNA reads as TGTGCCAGCAAAGGAGGAAAAGGCTACACCTTC. Translation gives CASKGGKGYTF. The chain combines TRBV6-4 with TRBJ1-2, with D unresolved. V shed 7 bases and J shed 8 bases, with 11 bases lying between them. This CDR3 contains 11 residues. Germline V gives CDR1 MRHNA, CDR2 SNTAGT.

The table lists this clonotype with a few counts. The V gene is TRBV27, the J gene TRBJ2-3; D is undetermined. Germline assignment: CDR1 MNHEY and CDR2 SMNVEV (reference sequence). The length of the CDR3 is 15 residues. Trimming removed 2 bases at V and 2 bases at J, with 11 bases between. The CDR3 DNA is TGTGCCAGCAGTTTACTCAGTACCCTCACAGATACGCAGTATTTT. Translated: CASSLLSTLTDTQYF.

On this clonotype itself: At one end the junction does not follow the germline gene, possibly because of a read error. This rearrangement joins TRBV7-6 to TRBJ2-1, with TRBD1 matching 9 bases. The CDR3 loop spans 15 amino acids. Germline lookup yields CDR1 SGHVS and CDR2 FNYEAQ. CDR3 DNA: TGTTCCAGCAGCTTTGAACAGGGGGCCGGCAATGAGCAGTTCTTC. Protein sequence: CSSSFEQGAGNEQFF.

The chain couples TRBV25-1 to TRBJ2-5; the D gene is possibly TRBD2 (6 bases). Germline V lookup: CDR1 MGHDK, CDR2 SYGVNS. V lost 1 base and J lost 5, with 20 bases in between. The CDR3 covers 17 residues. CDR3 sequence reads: CASSESRDLRAGETQYF. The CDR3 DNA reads TGTGCCAGCAGTGAATCTAGAGATCTGCGGGCGGGGGAGACCCAGTACTTC.

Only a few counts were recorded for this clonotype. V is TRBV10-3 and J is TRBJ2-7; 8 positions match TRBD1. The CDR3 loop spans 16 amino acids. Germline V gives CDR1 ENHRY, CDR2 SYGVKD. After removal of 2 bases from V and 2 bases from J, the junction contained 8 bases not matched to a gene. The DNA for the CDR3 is TGTGCCATCAGTGAGAGTTCCGGGACAGGCGCCTACGAGCAGTACTTC. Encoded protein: CAISESSGTGAYEQYF.

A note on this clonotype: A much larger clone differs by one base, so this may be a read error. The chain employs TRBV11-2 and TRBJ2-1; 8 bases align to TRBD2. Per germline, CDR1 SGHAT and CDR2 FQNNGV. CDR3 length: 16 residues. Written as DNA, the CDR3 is TGTGTCAGCAGCTTAGGGACTAGGCTCTCCTACAATGAGCAGTTCTTC. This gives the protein CVSSLGTRLSYNEQFF.

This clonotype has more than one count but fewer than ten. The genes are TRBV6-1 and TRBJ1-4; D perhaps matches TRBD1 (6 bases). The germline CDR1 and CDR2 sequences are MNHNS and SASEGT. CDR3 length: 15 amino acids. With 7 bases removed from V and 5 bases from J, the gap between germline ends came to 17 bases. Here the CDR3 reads CASTPSEDRNEKLFF. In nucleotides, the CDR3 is TGTGCCAGCACCCCTTCGGAGGACAGAAATGAAAAACTGTTTTTT.

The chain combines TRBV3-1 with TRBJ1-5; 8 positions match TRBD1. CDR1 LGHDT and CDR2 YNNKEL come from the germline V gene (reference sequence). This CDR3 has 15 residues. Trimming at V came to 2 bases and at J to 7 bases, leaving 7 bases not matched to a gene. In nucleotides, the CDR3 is TGTGCCAGCAGCCAAACGGACAGGGTAGACCAGCCCCAGCATTTT. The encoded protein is CASSQTDRVDQPQHF.

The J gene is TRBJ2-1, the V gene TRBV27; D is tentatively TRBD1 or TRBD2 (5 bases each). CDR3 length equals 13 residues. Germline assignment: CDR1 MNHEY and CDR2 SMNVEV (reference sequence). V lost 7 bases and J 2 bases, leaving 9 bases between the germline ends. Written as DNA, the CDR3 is TGTGCCAGCAAAGGGGACCCCTACAATGAGCAGTTCTTC. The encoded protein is CASKGDPYNEQFF.

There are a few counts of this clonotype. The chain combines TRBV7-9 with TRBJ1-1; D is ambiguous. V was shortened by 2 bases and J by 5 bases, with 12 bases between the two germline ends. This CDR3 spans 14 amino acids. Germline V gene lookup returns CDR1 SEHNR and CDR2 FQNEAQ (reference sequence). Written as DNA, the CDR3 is TGTGCCAGCAGCTTAAAGGATTTGGGGACTGAAGCTTTCTTT. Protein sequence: CASSLKDLGTEAFF. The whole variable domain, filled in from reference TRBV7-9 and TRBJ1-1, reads DTGVSQNPRHKITKRGQNVTFRCDPISEHNRLYWYRQTLGQGPEFLTYFQNEAQLEKSRLLSDRFSAERPKGSFSTLEIQRTEQGDSAMYLCASSLKDLGTEAFFGQGTRLTVV.

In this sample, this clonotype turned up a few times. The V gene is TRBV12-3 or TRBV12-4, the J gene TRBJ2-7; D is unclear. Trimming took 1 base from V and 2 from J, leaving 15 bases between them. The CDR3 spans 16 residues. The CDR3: CASSLGHIGPTYEQYF. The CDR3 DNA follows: TGTGCCAGCAGTTTAGGGCACATAGGCCCTACCTACGAGCAGTACTTC.

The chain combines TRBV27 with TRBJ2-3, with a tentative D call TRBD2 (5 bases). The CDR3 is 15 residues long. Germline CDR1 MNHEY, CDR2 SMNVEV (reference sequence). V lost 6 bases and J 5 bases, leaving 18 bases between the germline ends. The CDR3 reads CASSPSTRTGDTQYF. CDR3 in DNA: TGTGCCAGCAGCCCCTCCACAAGGACTGGAGATACGCAGTATTTT.

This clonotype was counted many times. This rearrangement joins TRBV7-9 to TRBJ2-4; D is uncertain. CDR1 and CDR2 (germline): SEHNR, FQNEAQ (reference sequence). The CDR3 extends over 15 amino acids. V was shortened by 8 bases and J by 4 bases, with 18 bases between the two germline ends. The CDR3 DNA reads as TGTGCCAGCGACTTTGACGACGCAACAAAAAACATTCAGTACTTC. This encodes CASDFDDATKNIQYF.

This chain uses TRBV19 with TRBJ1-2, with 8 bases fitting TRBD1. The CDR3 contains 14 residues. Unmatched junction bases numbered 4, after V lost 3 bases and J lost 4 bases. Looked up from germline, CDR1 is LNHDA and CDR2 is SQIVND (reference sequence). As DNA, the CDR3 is TGTGCCAGTAGTATTGGACAGGGAAGCTATGGCTACACCTTC. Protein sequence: CASSIGQGSYGYTF.

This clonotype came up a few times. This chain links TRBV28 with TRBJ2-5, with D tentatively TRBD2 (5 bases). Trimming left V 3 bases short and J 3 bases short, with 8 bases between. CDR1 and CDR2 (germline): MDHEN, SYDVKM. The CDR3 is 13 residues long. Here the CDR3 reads CASSFGLEETQYF. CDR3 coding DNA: TGTGCCAGCAGTTTCGGACTGGAAGAGACCCAGTACTTC.

The CDR3 spells CASSQDLGGAGNEQFF. The CDR3 DNA reads TGCGCCAGCAGCCAAGATCTAGGAGGGGCCGGTAATGAGCAGTTCTTC. The chain employs TRBV4-1 and TRBJ2-1; D might be TRBD2 (6 bases). V was cut by 0 bases and J by 7 bases, with 16 bases left in between. There are 16 residues in the CDR3. Germline CDR1 is MGHRA and CDR2 is YSYEKL.

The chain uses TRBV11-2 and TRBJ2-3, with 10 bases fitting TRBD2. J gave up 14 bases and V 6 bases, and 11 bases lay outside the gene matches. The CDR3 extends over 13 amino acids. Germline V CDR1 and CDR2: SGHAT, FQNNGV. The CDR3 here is CASSLTSGDPPYF. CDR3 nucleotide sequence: TGTGCCAGCAGTCTAACTAGCGGGGATCCCCCGTATTTT.

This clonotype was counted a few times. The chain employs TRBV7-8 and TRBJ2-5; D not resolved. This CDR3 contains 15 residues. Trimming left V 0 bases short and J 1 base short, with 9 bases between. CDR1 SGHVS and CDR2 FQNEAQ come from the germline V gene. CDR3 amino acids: CASSLAGRFQETQYF. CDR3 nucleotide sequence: TGTGCCAGCAGCTTAGCCGGGCGCTTCCAAGAGACCCAGTACTTC.

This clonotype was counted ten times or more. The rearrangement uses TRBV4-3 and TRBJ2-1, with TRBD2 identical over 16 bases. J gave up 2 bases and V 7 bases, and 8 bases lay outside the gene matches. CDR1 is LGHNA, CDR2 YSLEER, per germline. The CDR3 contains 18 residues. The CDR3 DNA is TGCGCCAGCACTCCGGGACTAGCGGGGGGGCTCCCCTACAATGAGCAGTTCTTC. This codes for CASTPGLAGGLPYNEQFF.

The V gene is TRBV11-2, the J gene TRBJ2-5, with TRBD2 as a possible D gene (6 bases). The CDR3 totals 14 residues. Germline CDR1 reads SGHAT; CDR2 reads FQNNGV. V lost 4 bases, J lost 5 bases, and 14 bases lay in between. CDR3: CASSSGLPRETQYF. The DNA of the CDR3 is TGTGCCAGCAGCTCGGGACTCCCCAGGGAGACCCAGTACTTC. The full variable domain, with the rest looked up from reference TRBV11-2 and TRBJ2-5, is EAGVAQSPRYKIIEKRQSVAFWCNPISGHATLYWYQQILGQGPKLLIQFQNNGVVDDSQLPKDRFSAERLKGVDSTLKIQPAKLEDSAVYLCASSSGLPRETQYFGPGTRLLVL.

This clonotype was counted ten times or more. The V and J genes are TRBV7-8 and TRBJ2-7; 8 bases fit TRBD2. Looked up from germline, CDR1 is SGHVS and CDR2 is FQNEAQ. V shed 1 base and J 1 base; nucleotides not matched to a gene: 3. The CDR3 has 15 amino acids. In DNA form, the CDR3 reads TGTGCCAGCAGCTTAGAGGCTAGCGGGTCCTACGAGCAGTACTTC. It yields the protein CASSLEASGSYEQYF.

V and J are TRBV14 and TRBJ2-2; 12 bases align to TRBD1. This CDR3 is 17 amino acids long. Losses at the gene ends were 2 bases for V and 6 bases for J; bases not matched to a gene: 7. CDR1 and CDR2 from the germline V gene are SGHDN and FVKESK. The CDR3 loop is CASSQLPGQGAPGELFF. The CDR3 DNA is TGTGCCAGCAGCCAACTGCCGGGACAGGGGGCTCCCGGGGAGCTGTTTTTT. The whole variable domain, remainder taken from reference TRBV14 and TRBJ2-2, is EAGVTQFPSHSVIEKGQTVTLRCDPISGHDNLYWYRRVMGKEIKFLLHFVKESKQDESGMPNNRFLAERTGGTYSTLKVQPAELEDSGVYFCASSQLPGQGAPGELFFGEGSRLTVL.

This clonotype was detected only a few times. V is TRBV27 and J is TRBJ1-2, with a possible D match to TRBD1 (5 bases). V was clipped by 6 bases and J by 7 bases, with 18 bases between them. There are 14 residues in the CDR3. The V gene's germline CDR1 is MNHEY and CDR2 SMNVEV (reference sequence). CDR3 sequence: CASSTLGDGVGYTF. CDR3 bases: TGTGCCAGCAGCACTCTGGGGGATGGCGTTGGCTACACCTTC.

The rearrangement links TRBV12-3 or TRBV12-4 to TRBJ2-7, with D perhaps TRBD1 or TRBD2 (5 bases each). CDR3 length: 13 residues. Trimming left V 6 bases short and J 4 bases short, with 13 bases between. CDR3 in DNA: TGTGCCAGCAGGCCGGGACGCGCGTACGAGCAGTACTTC. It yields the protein CASRPGRAYEQYF.

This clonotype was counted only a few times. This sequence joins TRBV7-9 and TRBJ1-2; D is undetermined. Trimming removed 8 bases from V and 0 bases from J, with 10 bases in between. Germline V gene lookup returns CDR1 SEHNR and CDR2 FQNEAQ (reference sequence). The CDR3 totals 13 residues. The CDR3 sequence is CASVLTPNYGYTF. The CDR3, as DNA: TGTGCCAGCGTACTGACCCCTAACTATGGCTACACCTTC.

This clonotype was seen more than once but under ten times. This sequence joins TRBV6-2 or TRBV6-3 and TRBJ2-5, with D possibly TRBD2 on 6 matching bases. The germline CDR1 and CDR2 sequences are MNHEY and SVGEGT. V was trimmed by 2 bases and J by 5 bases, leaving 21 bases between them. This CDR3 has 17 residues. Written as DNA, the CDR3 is TGTGCCAGCAGTTACGGGGCCTTTAGGGGCGGGAAGGAGACCCAGTACTTC. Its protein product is CASSYGAFRGGKETQYF.

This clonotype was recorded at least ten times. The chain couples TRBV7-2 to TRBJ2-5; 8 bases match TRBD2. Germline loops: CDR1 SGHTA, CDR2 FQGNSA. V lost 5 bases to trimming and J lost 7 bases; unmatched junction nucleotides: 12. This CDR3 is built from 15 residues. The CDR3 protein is CASSPRGGYESTQYF. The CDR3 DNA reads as TGTGCCAGCAGCCCTCGGGGGGGGTACGAATCGACCCAGTACTTC.

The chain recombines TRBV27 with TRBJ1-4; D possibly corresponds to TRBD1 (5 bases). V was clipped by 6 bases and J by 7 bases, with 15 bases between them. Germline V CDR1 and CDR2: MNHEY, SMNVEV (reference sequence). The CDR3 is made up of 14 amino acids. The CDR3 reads CASRTGIGVEKLFF. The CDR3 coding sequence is TGTGCCAGCAGGACCGGGATAGGGGTTGAAAAACTGTTTTTT.

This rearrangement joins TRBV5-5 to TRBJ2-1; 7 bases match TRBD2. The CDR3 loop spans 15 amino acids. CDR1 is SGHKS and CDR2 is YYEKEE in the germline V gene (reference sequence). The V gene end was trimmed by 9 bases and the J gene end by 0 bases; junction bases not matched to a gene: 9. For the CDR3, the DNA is TGTGCCACCTCTCGGGGGGAGAGCTCCTACAATGAGCAGTTCTTC. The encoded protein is CATSRGESSYNEQFF.

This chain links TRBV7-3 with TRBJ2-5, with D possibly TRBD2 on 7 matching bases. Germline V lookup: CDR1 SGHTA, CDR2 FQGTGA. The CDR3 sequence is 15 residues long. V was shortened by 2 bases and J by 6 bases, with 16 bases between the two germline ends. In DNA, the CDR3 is TGTGCCAGCAGCTTAGGTGGGGGGGCCTTACAGACCCAGTACTTC. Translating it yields CASSLGGGALQTQYF.